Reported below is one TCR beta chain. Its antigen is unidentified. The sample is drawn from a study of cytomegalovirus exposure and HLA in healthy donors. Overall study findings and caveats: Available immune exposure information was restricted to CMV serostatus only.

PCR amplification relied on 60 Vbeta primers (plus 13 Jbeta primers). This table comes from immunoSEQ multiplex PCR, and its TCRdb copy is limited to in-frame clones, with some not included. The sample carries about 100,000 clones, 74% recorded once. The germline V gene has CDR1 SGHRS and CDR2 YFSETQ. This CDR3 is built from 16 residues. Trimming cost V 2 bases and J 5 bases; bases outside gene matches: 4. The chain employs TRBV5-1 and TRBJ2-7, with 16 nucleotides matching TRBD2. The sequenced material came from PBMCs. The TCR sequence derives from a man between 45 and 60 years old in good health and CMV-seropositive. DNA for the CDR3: TGCGCCAGCAGCTTAGGGACTAGCGGGAGGGGGCACGAGCAGTACTTC. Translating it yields CASSLGTSGRGHEQYF.